The rows below give T cell receptor beta chains drawn from one sample of a study of blood T cell repertoires in COVID-19. Here immunoSEQ multiplex PCR was the method, and the copy in TCRdb shows in-frame clones only, minus some. This table has roughly 250,000 clones, roughly 88% appearing once. Sequencing input: PBMCs or T cells enriched from blood (not recorded which). The receptors stem from a woman aged 50 to 60 who had recovered from COVID-19. Both conserved end residues are part of each CDR3. Fields, in order: J gene, D gene, clone size, V gene, CDR3 DNA, CDR3 protein. A D gene is named only where the DNA matches it firmly. Clone sizes are given selectively: once, few, many, or a class where the clone is expanded.

J: TRBJ1-1; D: .; size: .; V: TRBV5-8; DNA: TGTGCCAGCAGCTTGGCCCAGGGGATAACTGAAGCTTTCTTT; CDR3: CASSLAQGITEAFF
J: TRBJ1-4; D: TRBD1; size: .; V: TRBV30; DNA: TGTGCCTGGGGCCGGGACAGGGTACGTGAAAAACTGTTTTTT; CDR3: CAWGRDRVREKLFF
J: TRBJ1-2; D: .; size: .; V: TRBV7-3; DNA: TGTGCCAGCAGCCAAAAAAAAATCACAGGGTATGGCTACACCTTC; CDR3: CASSQKKITGYGYTF
J: TRBJ2-7; D: TRBD2; size: .; V: TRBV28; DNA: TGTGCCAGCAGCCCCCCTGCCGGGAGGGAAGGGGAGCAGTACTTC; CDR3: CASSPPAGREGEQYF
J: TRBJ2-7; D: TRBD2; size: once; V: TRBV2; DNA: TGTGCCAGCAGTGAAATGACTAGCGGGAGAGCCGGGCAGTACTTC; CDR3: CASSEMTSGRAGQYF
J: TRBJ2-7; D: TRBD1; size: .; V: TRBV28; DNA: TGTGCCAGCCGCTCTCCAGGGGGTGGCTCCTACGAGCAGTACTTC; CDR3: CASRSPGGGSYEQYF
J: TRBJ1-5; D: .; size: .; V: TRBV13; DNA: TGTGCCAGCAGCCGCAGGGAGGACGGCAATCAGCCCCAGCATTTT; CDR3: CASSRREDGNQPQHF
J: TRBJ1-2; D: .; size: .; V: TRBV28; DNA: TGTGCCAGCAGTTATACAGGGTTGCAAGGCTACACCTTC; CDR3: CASSYTGLQGYTF
J: TRBJ2-7; D: TRBD2; size: .; V: TRBV19; DNA: TGTGCCAGTAGTACCGGACTAGCGGGAGCCCACGAGCAGTACTTC; CDR3: CASSTGLAGAHEQYF
J: TRBJ2-7; D: TRBD1; size: .; V: TRBV7-2; DNA: TGTGCCAGCAGCTATTGGACAGGTCCCTACGAGCAGTACTTC; CDR3: CASSYWTGPYEQYF
J: TRBJ1-1; D: TRBD1; size: .; V: TRBV27; DNA: TGTGCCAGCAGTTCCGGGACAGGGAGGATCACTGAAGCTTTCTTT; CDR3: CASSSGTGRITEAFF
J: TRBJ2-1; D: TRBD2; size: .; V: TRBV11-2; DNA: TGTGCCAGCAGCCCTCTCTCGAGCGGGAGGGTCAATGAGCAGTTCTTC; CDR3: CASSPLSSGRVNEQFF
J: TRBJ2-6; D: TRBD1; size: .; V: TRBV7-2; DNA: TGTGCCAGCATAACAGGGGGCGCGCGGGGGGCCAACGTCCTGACTTTC; CDR3: CASITGGARGANVLTF
J: TRBJ1-4; D: .; size: once; V: TRBV7-9; DNA: TGTGCCAGCACCGACCGACGGGCTAATGAAAAACTGTTTTTT; CDR3: CASTDRRANEKLFF
J: TRBJ2-7; D: .; size: many; V: TRBV6-2/TRBV6-3; DNA: TGTGCCAGCAGTCTCCGACAATACTCTTACGAGCAGTACTTC; CDR3: CASSLRQYSYEQYF
J: TRBJ2-5; D: TRBD1; size: .; V: TRBV5-1; DNA: TGCGCCAGCAGCCCGGGACAGGTAACCCAAGAGACCCAGTACTTC; CDR3: CASSPGQVTQETQYF
J: TRBJ2-1; D: TRBD2; size: .; V: TRBV5-1; DNA: TGCGCCAGCAGCTTAGTTGGATCCACTAGCGGGAGGGGTAATGAGCAGTTCTTC; CDR3: CASSLVGSTSGRGNEQFF
J: TRBJ1-4; D: .; size: once; V: TRBV7-9; DNA: TGTGCCAGCAGCGTGGGGCGGGGTGAAAAACTGTTTTTT; CDR3: CASSVGRGEKLFF
J: TRBJ1-2; D: TRBD1; size: .; V: TRBV27; DNA: TGTGCCAGCACCGACAGGGGGGCCTATGGCTACACCTTC; CDR3: CASTDRGAYGYTF
J: TRBJ1-2; D: TRBD1; size: .; V: TRBV7-9; DNA: TGTGCCAGCAGCGCCGACAGGGGGAACTATGGCTACACCTTC; CDR3: CASSADRGNYGYTF
J: TRBJ2-3; D: .; size: .; V: TRBV3-1/TRBV3-2; DNA: TGTGCCAGCAGCCAAGATCCTAGCACAGATACGCAGTATTTT; CDR3: CASSQDPSTDTQYF
J: TRBJ2-6; D: TRBD2; size: .; V: TRBV6-1; DNA: TGTGCCAGCAGTGGGACTAGCGGGAGAACTGGGGCCAACGTCCTGACTTTC; CDR3: CASSGTSGRTGANVLTF
J: TRBJ2-1; D: .; size: .; V: TRBV7-9; DNA: TGTGCCAGCAGCTCTTCGGGAGCCAATGAGCAGTTCTTC; CDR3: CASSSSGANEQFF